The clone carrying this TCR beta chain was detected a few times. The antigen is undetermined. The CDR3 is made up of 16 amino acids. Trimming stripped 1 base from V and 0 bases from J, with 11 bases between. Germline lookup yields CDR1 SGHAT and CDR2 FQDESV (reference sequence). The source of the sample is a study of cytomegalovirus exposure and HLA in healthy donors. Study outcomes and limitations: The likely explanation for a cluster of highly shared sequence variants was sequencing artifact. In presence/absence analyses, roughly uniform sequencing depth across donors was assumed. Later work found that TCR association rates differed between HLA loci; DRB1 had the most and HLA-C the fewest.

Primers for the PCR totalled 60 Vbeta and 13 Jbeta. The authors' processing: Later reanalysis found approximately 80 million unique TCR beta chains, some 10 million of them shared. This table comes from immunoSEQ multiplex PCR, and its TCRdb copy is limited to in-frame clones, with some not included. V, J and clone size were drawn from that table, and D and trimming were deduced from the DNA. Of roughly 60,000 clones detected, 70% to 80% appear once; the ten largest clones hold approximately 19%. Sequencing used PBMCs. This clonotype was sampled from an older woman in good health and CMV-seropositive. The V call is TRBV11-1, the J call TRBJ2-3, with D possibly TRBD1 on 6 matching bases. The CDR3 loop is CASSLVPGTSTDTQYF. CDR3 bases: TGTGCCAGCAGCTTAGTCCCGGGGACAAGCACAGATACGCAGTATTTT.